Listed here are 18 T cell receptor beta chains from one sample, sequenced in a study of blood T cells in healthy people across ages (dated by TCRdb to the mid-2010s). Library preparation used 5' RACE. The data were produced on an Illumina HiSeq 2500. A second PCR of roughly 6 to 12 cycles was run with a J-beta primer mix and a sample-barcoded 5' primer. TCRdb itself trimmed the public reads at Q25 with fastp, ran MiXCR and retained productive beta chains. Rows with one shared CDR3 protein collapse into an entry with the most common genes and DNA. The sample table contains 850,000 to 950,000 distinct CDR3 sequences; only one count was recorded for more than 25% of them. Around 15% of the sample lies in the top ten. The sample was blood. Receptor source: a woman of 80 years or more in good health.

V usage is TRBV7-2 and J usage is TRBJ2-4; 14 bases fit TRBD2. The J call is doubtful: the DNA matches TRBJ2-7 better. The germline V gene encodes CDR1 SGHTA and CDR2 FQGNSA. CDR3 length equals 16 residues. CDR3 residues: CASRRGTSGGPYEQYF. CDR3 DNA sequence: TGTGCCAGCAGGCGGGGGACTAGCGGGGGCCCCTACGAGCAGTACTTC.

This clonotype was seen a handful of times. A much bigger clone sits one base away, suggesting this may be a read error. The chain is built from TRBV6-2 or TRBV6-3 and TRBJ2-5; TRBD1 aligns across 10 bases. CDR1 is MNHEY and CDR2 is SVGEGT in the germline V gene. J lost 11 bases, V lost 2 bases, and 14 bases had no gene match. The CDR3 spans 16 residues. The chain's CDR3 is CASSYLPGQGLGEQYF. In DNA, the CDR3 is TGTGCCAGCAGTTACCTCCCGGGACAGGGGCTCGGGGAGCAGTACTTC.

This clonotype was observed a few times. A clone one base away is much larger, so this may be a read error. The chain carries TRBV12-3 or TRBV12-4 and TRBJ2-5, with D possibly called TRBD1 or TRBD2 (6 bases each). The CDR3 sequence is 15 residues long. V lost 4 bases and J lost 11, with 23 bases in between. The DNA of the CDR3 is TGTGCCAGCAGTTGGGACGGGGGCGCCTACAATGAGCAGTACTTC. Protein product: CASSWDGGAYNEQYF.

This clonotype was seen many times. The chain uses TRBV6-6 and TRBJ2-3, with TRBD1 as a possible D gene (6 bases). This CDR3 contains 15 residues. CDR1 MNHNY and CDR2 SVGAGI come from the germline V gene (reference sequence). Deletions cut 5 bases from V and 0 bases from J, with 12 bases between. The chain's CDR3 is CASSPRDTSTDTQYF. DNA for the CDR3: TGTGCCAGCAGTCCCCGGGACACAAGCACAGATACGCAGTATTTT.

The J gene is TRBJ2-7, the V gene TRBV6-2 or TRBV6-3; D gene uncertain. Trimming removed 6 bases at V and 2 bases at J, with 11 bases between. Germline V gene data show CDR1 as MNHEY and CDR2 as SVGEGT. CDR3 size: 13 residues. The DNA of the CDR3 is TGTGCCAGCAGCCGAGAGGCCCCCTACGAGCAGTACTTC. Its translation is CASSREAPYEQYF.

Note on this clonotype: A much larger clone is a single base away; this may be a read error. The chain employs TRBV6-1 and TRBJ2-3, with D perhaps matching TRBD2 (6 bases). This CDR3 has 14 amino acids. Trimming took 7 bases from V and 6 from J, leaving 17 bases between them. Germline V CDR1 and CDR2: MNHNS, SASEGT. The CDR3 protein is CASTLTRPRDTQYF. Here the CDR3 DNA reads TGTGCCAGCACCCTGACTAGACCACGGGATACGCAGTATTTT.

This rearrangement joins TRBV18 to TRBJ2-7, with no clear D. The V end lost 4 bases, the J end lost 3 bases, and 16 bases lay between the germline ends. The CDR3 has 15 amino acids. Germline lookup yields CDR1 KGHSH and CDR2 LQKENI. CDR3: CASSQARQAYYEQYF. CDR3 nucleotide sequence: TGTGCCAGCTCACAGGCGCGGCAGGCGTACTACGAGCAGTACTTC.

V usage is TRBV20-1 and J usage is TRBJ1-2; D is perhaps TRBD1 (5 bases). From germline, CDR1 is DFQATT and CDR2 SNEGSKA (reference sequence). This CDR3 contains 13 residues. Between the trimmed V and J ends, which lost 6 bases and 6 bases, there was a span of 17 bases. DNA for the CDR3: TGCAGTGCAAGTCCACGGGGGTCGGATGGCTACACCTTC. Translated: CSASPRGSDGYTF.

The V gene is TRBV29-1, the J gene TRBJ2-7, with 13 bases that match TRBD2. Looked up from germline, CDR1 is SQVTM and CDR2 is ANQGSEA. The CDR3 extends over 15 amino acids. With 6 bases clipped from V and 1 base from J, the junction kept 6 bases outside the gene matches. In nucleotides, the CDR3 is TGCAGCGTGTCGACTAGCGGGAGGCTGTCCTACGAGCAGTACTTC. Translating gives CSVSTSGRLSYEQYF.

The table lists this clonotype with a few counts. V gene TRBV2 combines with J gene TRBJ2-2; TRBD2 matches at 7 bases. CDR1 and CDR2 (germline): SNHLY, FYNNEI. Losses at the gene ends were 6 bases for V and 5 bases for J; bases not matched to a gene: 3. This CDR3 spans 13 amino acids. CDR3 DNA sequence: TGTGCCAGCAGCTGGGGGGGTACCGGGGAGCTGTTTTTT. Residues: CASSWGGTGELFF.

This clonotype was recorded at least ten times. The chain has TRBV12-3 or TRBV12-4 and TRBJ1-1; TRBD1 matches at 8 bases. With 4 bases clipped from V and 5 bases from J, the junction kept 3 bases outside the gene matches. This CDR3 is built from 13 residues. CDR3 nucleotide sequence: TGTGCCAGCAGTTCAGACAGGGGTACTGAAGCTTTCTTT. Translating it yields CASSSDRGTEAFF.

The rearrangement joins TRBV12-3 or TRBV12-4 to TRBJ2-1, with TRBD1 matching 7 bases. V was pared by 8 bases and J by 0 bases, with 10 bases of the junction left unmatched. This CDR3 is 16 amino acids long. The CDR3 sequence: CASGSTGMVSYNEQFF. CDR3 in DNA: TGTGCCAGCGGGTCGACAGGGATGGTCTCCTACAATGAGCAGTTCTTC.

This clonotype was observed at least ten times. CDR3 nucleotides: TGTGCCAGTAAAAGGAGCAATCAGCCCCAGCATTTT. Protein product: CASKRSNQPQHF. This chain links TRBV19 with TRBJ1-5; D call uncertain. The CDR3 is 12 amino acids. Trimming left V 7 bases short and J 1 base short, with 5 bases between. Per the germline V gene, CDR1 is LNHDA and CDR2 is SQIVND (reference sequence).

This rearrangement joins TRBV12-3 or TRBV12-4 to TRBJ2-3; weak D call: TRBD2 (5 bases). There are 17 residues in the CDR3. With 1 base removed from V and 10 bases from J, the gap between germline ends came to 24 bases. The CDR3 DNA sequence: TGTGCCAGCAGTTTAGTAGGAAGAGGACTGAGGGCTGATGCGCAGTATTTT. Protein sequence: CASSLVGRGLRADAQYF.

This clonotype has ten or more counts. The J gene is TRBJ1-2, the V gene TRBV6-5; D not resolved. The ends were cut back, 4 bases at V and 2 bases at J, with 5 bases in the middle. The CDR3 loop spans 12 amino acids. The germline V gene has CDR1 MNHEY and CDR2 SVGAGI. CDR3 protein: CASSSSNYGYTF. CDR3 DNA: TGTGCCAGCAGTTCCTCAAACTATGGCTACACCTTC.

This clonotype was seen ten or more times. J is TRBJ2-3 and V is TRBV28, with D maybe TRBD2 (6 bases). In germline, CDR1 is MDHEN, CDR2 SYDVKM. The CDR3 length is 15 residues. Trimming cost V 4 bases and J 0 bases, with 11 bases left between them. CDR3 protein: CASSSPRGSTDTQYF. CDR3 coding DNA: TGTGCCAGCAGTTCTCCTCGGGGGAGCACAGATACGCAGTATTTT.

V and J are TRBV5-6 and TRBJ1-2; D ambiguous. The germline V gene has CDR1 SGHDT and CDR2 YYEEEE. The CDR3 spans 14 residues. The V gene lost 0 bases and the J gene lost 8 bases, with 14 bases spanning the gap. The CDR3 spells CASSLGAPLYGYTF. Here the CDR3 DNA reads TGTGCCAGCAGCTTGGGGGCCCCTTTATACGGCTACACCTTC.

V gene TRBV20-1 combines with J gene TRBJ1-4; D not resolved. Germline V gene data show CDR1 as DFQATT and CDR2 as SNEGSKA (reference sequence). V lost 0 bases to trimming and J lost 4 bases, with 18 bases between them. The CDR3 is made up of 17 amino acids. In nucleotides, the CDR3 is TGCAGTGCTAGAGATACCCGAGGAGTGAACCTTAATGAAAAACTGTTTTTT. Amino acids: CSARDTRGVNLNEKLFF.